A single sample gave rise to the 20 T cell receptor beta chains below, sequenced in a study of early T cells in non-severe SARS-CoV-2 infection. Each CDR3 protein gets one entry after TCRdb re-called the 5' RACE reads with MiXCR. The top ten hold roughly 4.6% of the sample, which has 40,000 to 55,000 distinct CDR3 sequences, less than 30% seen once. Here the sequenced sample was whole blood, taken at baseline. The receptors stem from an adult who was a healthcare worker with PCR-confirmed SARS-CoV-2 infection or an uninfected control (not recorded which).

This clonotype was recorded at least ten times. V gene TRBV6-2 or TRBV6-3 combines with J gene TRBJ1-5, with 7 bases matching TRBD1. CDR1 MNHEY and CDR2 SVGEGT come from the germline V gene. The CDR3 consists of 13 residues. V dropped 7 bases and J dropped 4; count of bases not matched to a gene: 4. Written as DNA, the CDR3 is TGTGCCAGCACCGGGACAGAAAATCAGCCCCAGCATTTT. Amino acids: CASTGTENQPQHF.

The chain is built from TRBV12-3 or TRBV12-4 and TRBJ1-1; D not certain. Trimming pared 3 bases from V and 4 bases from J, leaving 6 bases between. The CDR3 runs 12 residues. CDR3 in DNA: TGTGCCAGCAGTTTGGCGGGCACTGAAGCTTTCTTT. Amino acid sequence: CASSLAGTEAFF.

The V gene is TRBV29-1, the J gene TRBJ1-1, with D uncertain. The length of the CDR3 is 15 residues. V gave up 0 bases and J gave up 1 base, with 12 bases separating them. In germline, CDR1 is SQVTM, CDR2 ANQGSEA. CDR3 loop: CSVEDRRVSNTEAFF. CDR3 coding DNA: TGCAGCGTTGAAGATCGGCGGGTCTCGAACACTGAAGCTTTCTTT.

In its sample, this clonotype was seen many times. The chain has TRBV6-6 and TRBJ1-2; 7 bases are a match to TRBD1. The trim removed 5 bases at V and 4 bases at J, leaving 4 bases unmatched. CDR1 MNHNY and CDR2 SVGAGI come from the germline V gene (reference sequence). The CDR3 consists of 13 residues. CDR3 nucleotides: TGTGCCAGCAGTGAACAGGGGAGCTATGGCTACACCTTC. Its translation: CASSEQGSYGYTF.

Ten or more counts support this clonotype. The chain has TRBV7-2 and TRBJ1-2; TRBD1 agrees at 7 bases. The CDR3 is made up of 15 amino acids. V lost 3 bases to trimming and J lost 5 bases; unmatched junction nucleotides: 9. CDR1 and CDR2 (germline): SGHTA, FQGNSA. For the CDR3, the DNA is TGTGCCAGCAGCTTCTCCGCCCAGGGGGAATATGGCTACACCTTC. This encodes CASSFSAQGEYGYTF.

This clonotype was counted many times. V is TRBV7-9 and J is TRBJ1-2, with 7 bases fitting TRBD1. Germline loops: CDR1 SEHNR, CDR2 FQNEAQ (reference sequence). V trimming: 2 bases; J trimming: 7 bases; junction bases outside the gene matches: 7. There are 14 residues in the CDR3. CDR3 protein: CASSLSTGFPGYTF. CDR3 DNA sequence: TGTGCCAGCAGCTTATCGACAGGGTTCCCTGGCTACACCTTC.

This clonotype was seen more than once but under ten times. The J gene is TRBJ1-1, the V gene TRBV9; D ambiguous. The length of the CDR3 is 14 residues. Germline V gene sequence: CDR1 SGDLS, CDR2 YYNGEE. V was clipped by 4 bases and J by 2 bases, with 12 bases between them. The CDR3 coding sequence is TGTGCCAGCAGCTCCTTGGTCAGTAACACTGAAGCTTTCTTT. This codes for CASSSLVSNTEAFF.

This chain uses TRBV2 with TRBJ1-1; D is ambiguous. This CDR3 region has 13 residues. Trimming left V 5 bases short and J 3 bases short, with 10 bases between. Germline CDR1 and CDR2: SNHLY and FYNNEI. The CDR3 here is CASSPTSYTEAFF. CDR3 in DNA: TGTGCCAGCAGTCCTACCTCTTACACTGAAGCTTTCTTT.

This clonotype was seen only a few times. The CDR3 DNA sequence: TGTGCCAGCAGCTCCCGCTGGGGGGCGCGAGGCTACACCTTC. Encoded protein: CASSSRWGARGYTF. J is TRBJ1-2 and V is TRBV9, with a possible D match to TRBD1 (6 bases). Germline values: CDR1 SGDLS, CDR2 YYNGEE. This CDR3 is built from 14 residues. V was pared by 4 bases and J by 8 bases, with 18 bases between.

CDR3 sequence reads: CASSYPGTRFFYGYTF. Here the CDR3 DNA reads TGTGCCAGCAGTTACCCCGGGACAAGATTTTTCTATGGCTACACCTTC. The rearrangement links TRBV6-2 or TRBV6-3 to TRBJ1-2; TRBD1 is a possible D gene (6 bases). Trimming left V 2 bases short and J 4 bases short, with 17 bases between. The CDR3 runs 16 residues. CDR1 and CDR2 from the germline V gene are MNHEY and SVGEGT.

The chain carries TRBV6-4 and TRBJ1-1; D might be TRBD1 (5 bases). The CDR3 totals 13 residues. The V gene's germline CDR1 is MRHNA and CDR2 SNTAGT. The V end lost 6 bases, the J end lost 1 base, and 9 bases lay between the germline ends. CDR3 nucleotide sequence: TGTGCCAGCAGGCTTACAGGGAACACTGAAGCTTTCTTT. Translated, it gives CASRLTGNTEAFF.

The chain employs TRBV6-2 or TRBV6-3 and TRBJ2-7; no clear D. The CDR3 is 13 amino acids. Trimming removed 5 bases at V and 8 bases at J, with 16 bases between. From germline, CDR1 is MNHEY and CDR2 SVGEGT. CDR3 sequence reads: CASSEPLQRQQYF. Here the CDR3 DNA reads TGTGCCAGCAGTGAACCTCTCCAGAGACAGCAGTACTTC.

V gene TRBV4-3 combines with J gene TRBJ2-2; D might be TRBD1 or TRBD2, each matching 5 bases. The CDR3 loop spans 14 amino acids. From germline, CDR1 is LGHNA and CDR2 YSLEER. V was shortened by 3 bases and J by 5 bases, with 10 bases between the two germline ends. In DNA, the CDR3 is TGCGCCAGCAGCCAGGGCAGGGAGACCGGGGAGCTGTTTTTT. Its protein is CASSQGRETGELFF.

This clonotype was counted only a few times. The rearrangement joins TRBV6-2 or TRBV6-3 to TRBJ2-5; 10 bases fit TRBD1. The J segment lost 2 bases and the V segment lost 6 bases, leaving 9 bases of the junction unmatched. Germline V gene data show CDR1 as MNHEY and CDR2 as SVGEGT. The CDR3 extends over 16 amino acids. CDR3 region: CASSLAPGQGQETQYF. The CDR3 DNA is TGTGCCAGCAGCTTGGCCCCGGGACAGGGGCAAGAGACCCAGTACTTC.

This chain joins TRBV7-2 and TRBJ1-5; 8 nucleotides align to TRBD1. Germline CDR1 SGHTA, CDR2 FQGNSA. After removal of 5 bases from V and 5 bases from J, the junction contained 11 bases not matched to a gene. The CDR3 spans 16 residues. CDR3 bases: TGTGCCAGCAGCCCCCAGACAGGGGCATTCGATCAGCCCCAGCATTTT. The encoded protein is CASSPQTGAFDQPQHF.

This clonotype came up a few times. This chain uses TRBV12-3 or TRBV12-4 with TRBJ1-5; D possibly corresponds to TRBD1 (6 bases). The CDR3 consists of 15 residues. V was pared by 6 bases and J by 0 bases, with 12 bases between. CDR3 DNA: TGTGCCAGCAGCCACAGGGTCGATAGCAATCAGCCCCAGCATTTT. The encoded protein is CASSHRVDSNQPQHF.

V usage is TRBV29-1 and J usage is TRBJ2-5, with 7 bases identical to TRBD2. CDR1 is SQVTM and CDR2 is ANQGSEA in the germline V gene. The CDR3 covers 16 residues. J was trimmed by 3 bases and V by 3 bases; bases with no gene match: 13. The CDR3 nucleotides are TGCAGCGTTGAGGCGACCGGGACTATCCGCGAAGAGACCCAGTACTTC. Translated: CSVEATGTIREETQYF.

This clonotype was seen a handful of times. The chain joins TRBV7-8 to TRBJ2-3, with TRBD1 as a possible D gene (5 bases). CDR1 SGHVS and CDR2 FQNEAQ come from the germline V gene. This CDR3 comprises 14 residues. Trimming took 3 bases from V and 4 from J, leaving 11 bases between them. CDR3 in DNA: TGTGCCAGCAGCTTCAGGGTTGGCCCAGATACGCAGTATTTT. This gives the protein CASSFRVGPDTQYF.

The CDR3 reads CASSGEGDEQFF. In nucleotides, the CDR3 is TGTGCCAGCAGCGGCGAGGGGGATGAGCAGTTCTTC. The gene calls are TRBV9 and TRBJ2-1; the D gene is possibly TRBD1 (6 bases). The CDR3 runs 12 residues. V was shortened by 3 bases and J by 8 bases, with 9 bases between the two germline ends. CDR1 is SGDLS, CDR2 YYNGEE, per germline.

The gene calls are TRBV6-5 and TRBJ1-5; D is unresolved. The V gene lost 5 bases and the J gene lost 6 bases, with 14 bases spanning the gap. This CDR3 is built from 14 residues. CDR1 and CDR2 (germline): MNHEY, SVGAGI. CDR3 sequence: CASSPLDRRQPQHF. The CDR3, as DNA: TGTGCCAGCAGTCCCCTGGACCGACGTCAGCCCCAGCATTTT.